The present T cell receptor (beta chain) was sequenced within a study of cytomegalovirus exposure and HLA in healthy donors. Study-wide results and limits: Reportedly, cytomegalovirus status was diagnosed with high sensitivity and specificity.

The primer mix had 60 Vbeta and 13 Jbeta primers. Sequenced by immunoSEQ multiplex PCR; TCRdb stores in-frame clones only, minus some. Of 150,000 to 200,000 clones detected, about 87% appear once; the ten largest clones hold approximately 1.7%. The germline V gene encodes CDR1 SSHAT and CDR2 FNYEAQ (reference sequence). The CDR3 length is 18 residues. This clone has more than one count but fewer than ten. Its cognate antigen is unknown. An end of the junction differs from the germline gene, which may be a read error. The rearrangement joins TRBV7-7 to TRBJ2-2, with 7 positions matching TRBD2. The origin of this receptor is a young woman in good health and CMV-seronegative. Sequenced input: PBMCs. CDR3 residues: CASSLAASGPANTGELFF. The CDR3 DNA reads as TGTGCTAGCAGCTTAGCGGCTAGCGGCCCTGCGAACACCGGGGAGCTGTTTTTT.